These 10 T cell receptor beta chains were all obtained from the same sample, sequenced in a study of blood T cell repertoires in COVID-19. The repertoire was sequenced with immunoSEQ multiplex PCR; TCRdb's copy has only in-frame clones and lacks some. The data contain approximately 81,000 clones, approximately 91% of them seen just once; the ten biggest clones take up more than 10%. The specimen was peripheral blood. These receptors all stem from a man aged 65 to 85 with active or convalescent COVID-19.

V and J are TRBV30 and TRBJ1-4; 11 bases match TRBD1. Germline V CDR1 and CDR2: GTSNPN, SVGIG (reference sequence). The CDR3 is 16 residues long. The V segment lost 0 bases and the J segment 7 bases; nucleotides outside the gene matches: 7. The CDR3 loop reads CAWSVRDRGFREKLFF. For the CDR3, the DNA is TGTGCCTGGAGTGTACGGGACAGGGGGTTTCGTGAAAAACTGTTTTTT.

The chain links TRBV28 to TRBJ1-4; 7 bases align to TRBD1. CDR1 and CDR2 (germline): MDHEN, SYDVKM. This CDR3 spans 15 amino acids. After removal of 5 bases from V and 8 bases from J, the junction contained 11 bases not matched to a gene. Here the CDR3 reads CASSGPGTAGEKLFF. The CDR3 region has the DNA TGTGCCAGCAGTGGGCCCGGGACAGCTGGCGAAAAACTGTTTTTT.

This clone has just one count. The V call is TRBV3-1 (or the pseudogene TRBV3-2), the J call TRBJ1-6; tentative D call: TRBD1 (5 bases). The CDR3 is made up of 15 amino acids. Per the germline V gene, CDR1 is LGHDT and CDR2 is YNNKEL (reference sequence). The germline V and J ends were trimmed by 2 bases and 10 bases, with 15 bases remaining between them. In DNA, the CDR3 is TGTGCCAGCAGCCAAAGGGGTATTAGTTCCTCACCCCTCCACTTT. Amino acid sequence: CASSQRGISSSPLHF.

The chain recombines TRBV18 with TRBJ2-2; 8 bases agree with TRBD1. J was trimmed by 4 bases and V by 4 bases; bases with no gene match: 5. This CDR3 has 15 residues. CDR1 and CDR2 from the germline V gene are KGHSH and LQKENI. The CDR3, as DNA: TGTGCCAGCTCACACGAGACAGGGGCCACCGGGGAGCTGTTTTTT. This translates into CASSHETGATGELFF. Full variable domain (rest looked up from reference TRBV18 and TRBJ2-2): NAGVMQNPRHLVRRRGQEARLRCSPMKGHSHVYWYRQLPEEGLKFMVYLQKENIIDESGMPKERFSAEFPKEGPSILRIQQVVRGDSAAYFCASSHETGATGELFFGEGSRLTVL.

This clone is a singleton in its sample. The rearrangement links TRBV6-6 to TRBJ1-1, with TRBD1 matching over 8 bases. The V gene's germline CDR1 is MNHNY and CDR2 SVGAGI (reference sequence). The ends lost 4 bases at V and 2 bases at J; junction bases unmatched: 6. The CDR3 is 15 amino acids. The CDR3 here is CASSSRQGSNTEAFF. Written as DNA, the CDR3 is TGTGCCAGCAGTTCTCGACAGGGGAGTAACACTGAAGCTTTCTTT.

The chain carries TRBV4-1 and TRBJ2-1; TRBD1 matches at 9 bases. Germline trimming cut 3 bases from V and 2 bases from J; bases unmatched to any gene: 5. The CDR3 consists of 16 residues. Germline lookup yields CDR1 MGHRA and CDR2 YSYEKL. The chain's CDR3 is CASSQDGTGPYNEQFF. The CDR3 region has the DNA TGCGCCAGCAGCCAGGATGGGACAGGGCCCTACAATGAGCAGTTCTTC.

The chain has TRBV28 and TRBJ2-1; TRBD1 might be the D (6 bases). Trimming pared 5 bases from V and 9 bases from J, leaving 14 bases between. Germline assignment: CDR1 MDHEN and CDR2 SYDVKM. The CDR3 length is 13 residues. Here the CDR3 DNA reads TGTGCCAGCAGTGACGACAGGTCTGGTGAGCAGTTCTTC. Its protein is CASSDDRSGEQFF.

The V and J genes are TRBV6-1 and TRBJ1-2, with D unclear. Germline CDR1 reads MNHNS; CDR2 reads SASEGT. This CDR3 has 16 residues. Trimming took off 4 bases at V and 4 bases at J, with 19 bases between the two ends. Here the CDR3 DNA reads TGTGCCAGCAGTGGGGTCCCCTCAACGGAGAGCTATGGCTACACCTTC. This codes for CASSGVPSTESYGYTF.

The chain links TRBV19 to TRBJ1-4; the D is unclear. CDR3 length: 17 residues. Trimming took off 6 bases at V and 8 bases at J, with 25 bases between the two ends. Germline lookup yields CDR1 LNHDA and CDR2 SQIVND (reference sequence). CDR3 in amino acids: CASRELGVVVMKEKLFF. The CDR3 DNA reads TGTGCCAGTAGAGAGCTAGGCGTGGTGGTAATGAAGGAAAAACTGTTTTTT.

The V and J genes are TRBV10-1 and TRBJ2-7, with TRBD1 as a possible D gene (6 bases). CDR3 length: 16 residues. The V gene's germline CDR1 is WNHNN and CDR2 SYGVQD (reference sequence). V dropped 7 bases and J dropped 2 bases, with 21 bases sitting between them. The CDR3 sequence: CASIPRGGDKTYEQYF. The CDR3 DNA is TGCGCCAGCATCCCCCGAGGGGGAGACAAAACCTACGAGCAGTACTTC.